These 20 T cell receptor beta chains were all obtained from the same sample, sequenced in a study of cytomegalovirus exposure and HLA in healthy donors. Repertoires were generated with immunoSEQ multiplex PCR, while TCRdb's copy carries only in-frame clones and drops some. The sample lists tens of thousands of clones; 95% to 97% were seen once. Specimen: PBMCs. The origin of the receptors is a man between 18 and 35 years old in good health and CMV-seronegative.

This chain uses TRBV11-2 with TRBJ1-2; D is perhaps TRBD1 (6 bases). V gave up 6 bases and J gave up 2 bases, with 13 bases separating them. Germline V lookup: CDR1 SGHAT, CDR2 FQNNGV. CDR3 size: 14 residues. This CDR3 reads CASSPGGQNYGYTF. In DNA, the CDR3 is TGTGCCAGCAGTCCCGGCGGACAGAACTATGGCTACACCTTC.

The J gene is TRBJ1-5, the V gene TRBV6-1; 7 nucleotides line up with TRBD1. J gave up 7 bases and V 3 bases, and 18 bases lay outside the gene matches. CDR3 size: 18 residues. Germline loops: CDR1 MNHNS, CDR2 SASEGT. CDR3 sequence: CASSEPYPDTGVRQPQHF. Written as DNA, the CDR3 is TGTGCCAGCAGTGAGCCCTACCCCGATACAGGGGTACGACAGCCCCAGCATTTT.

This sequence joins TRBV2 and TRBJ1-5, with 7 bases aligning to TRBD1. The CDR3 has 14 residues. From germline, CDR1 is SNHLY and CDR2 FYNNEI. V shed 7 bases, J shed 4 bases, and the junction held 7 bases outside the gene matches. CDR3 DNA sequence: TGTGCCAGCACCCTTATGACAGGGAATCAGCCCCAGCATTTT. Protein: CASTLMTGNQPQHF.

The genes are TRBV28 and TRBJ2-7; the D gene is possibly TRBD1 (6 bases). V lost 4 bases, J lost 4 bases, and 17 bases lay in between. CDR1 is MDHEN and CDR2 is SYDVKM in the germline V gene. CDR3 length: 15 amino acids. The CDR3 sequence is CASSSPEQGSYEQYF. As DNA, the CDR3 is TGTGCCAGCAGTTCCCCGGAACAGGGATCTTACGAGCAGTACTTC.

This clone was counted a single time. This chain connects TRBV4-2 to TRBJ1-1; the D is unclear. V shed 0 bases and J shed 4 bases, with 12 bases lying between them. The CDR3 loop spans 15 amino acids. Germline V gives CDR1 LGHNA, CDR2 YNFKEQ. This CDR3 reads CASSQERVGGTEAFF. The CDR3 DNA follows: TGTGCCAGCAGCCAAGAAAGGGTTGGAGGCACTGAAGCTTTCTTT.

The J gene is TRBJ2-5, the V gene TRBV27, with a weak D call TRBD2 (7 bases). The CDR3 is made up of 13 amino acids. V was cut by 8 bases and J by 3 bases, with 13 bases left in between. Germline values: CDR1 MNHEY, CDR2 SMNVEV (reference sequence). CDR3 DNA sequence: TGTGCCAGCTCAATAGGGGGGGAAGAGACCCAGTACTTC. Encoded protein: CASSIGGEETQYF.

CDR3 in amino acids: CASSPGTGVLGQYF. CDR3 sequence (DNA): TGCGCCAGCAGCCCCGGGACAGGGGTTCTCGGGCAGTACTTC. The rearrangement uses TRBV5-1 and TRBJ2-7, with 10 bases that match TRBD1. This CDR3 has 14 residues. Germline V gene lookup returns CDR1 SGHRS and CDR2 YFSETQ. V gave up 4 bases and J gave up 9 bases; unmatched junction bases: 10.

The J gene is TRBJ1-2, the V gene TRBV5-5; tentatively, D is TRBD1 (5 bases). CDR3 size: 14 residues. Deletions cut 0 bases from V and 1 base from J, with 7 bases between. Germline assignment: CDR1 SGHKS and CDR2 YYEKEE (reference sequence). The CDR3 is CASSLARDNYGYTF. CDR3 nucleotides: TGTGCCAGCAGCTTGGCCAGGGATAACTATGGCTACACCTTC. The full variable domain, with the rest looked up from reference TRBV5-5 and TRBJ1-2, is DAGVTQSPTHLIKTRGQQVTLRCSPISGHKSVSWYQQVLGQGPQFIFQYYEKEERGRGNFPDRFSARQFPNYSSELNVNALLLGDSALYLCASSLARDNYGYTFGSGTRLTVV.

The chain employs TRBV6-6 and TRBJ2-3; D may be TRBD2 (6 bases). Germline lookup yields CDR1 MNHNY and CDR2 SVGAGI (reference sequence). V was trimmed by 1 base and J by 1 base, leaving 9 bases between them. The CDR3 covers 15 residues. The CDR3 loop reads CASSYYGGGTDTQYF. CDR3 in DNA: TGTGCCAGCAGTTACTATGGAGGGGGCACAGATACGCAGTATTTT.

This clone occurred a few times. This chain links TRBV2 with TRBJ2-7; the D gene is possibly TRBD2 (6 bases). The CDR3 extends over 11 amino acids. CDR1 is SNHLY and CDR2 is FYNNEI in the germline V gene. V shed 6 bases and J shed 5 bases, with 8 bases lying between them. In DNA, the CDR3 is TGTGCCAGCAGGGAGGGGCACGAGCAGTACTTC. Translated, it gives CASREGHEQYF.

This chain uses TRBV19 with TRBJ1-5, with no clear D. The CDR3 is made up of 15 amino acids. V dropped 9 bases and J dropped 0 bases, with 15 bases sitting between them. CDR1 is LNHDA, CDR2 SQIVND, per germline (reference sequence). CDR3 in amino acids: CASLARHLSNQPQHF. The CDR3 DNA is TGTGCCAGCCTAGCCCGACACCTTAGCAATCAGCCCCAGCATTTT.

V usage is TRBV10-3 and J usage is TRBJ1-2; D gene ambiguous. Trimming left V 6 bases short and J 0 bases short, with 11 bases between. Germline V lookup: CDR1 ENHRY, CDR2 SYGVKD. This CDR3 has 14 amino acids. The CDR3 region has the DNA TGTGCCATCAGCACCGGGGATTCTAACTATGGCTACACCTTC. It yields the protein CAISTGDSNYGYTF.

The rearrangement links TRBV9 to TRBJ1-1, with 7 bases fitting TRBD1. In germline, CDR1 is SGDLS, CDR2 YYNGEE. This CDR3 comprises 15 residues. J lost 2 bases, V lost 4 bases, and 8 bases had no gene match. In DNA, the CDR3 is TGTGCCAGCAGCCCCCGGGACAGTTACAACACTGAAGCTTTCTTT. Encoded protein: CASSPRDSYNTEAFF.

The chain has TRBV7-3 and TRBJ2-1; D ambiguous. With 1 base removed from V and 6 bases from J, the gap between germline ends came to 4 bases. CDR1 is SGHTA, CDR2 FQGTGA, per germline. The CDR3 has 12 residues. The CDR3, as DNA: TGTGCCAGCAGCTTAAACGGCAATGAGCAGTTCTTC. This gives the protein CASSLNGNEQFF.

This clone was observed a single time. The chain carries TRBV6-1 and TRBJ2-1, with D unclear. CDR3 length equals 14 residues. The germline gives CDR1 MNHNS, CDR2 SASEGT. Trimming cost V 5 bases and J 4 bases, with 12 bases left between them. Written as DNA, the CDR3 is TGTGCCAGCAGTCCCCGATTTAGATACAATGAGCAGTTCTTC. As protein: CASSPRFRYNEQFF.

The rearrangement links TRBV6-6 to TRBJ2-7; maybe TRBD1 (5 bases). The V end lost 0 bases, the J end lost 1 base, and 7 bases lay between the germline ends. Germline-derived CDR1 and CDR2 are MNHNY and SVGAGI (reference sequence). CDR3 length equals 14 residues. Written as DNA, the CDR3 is TGTGCCAGCAGTTACTCAGGGGCATCCTACGAGCAGTACTTC. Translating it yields CASSYSGASYEQYF.

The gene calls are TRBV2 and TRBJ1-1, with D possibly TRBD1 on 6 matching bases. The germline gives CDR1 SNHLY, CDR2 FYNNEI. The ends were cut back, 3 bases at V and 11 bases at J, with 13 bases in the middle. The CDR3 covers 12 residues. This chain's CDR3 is CASSDAGAEAFF. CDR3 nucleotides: TGTGCCAGCAGTGACGCGGGGGCAGAGGCTTTCTTT.

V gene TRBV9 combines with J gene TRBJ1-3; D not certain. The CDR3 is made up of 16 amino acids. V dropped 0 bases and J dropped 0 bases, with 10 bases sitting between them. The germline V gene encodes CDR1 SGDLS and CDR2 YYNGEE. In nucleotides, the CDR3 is TGTGCCAGCAGCGTAGCTCCAGGCCCCTCTGGAAACACCATATATTTT. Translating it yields CASSVAPGPSGNTIYF.

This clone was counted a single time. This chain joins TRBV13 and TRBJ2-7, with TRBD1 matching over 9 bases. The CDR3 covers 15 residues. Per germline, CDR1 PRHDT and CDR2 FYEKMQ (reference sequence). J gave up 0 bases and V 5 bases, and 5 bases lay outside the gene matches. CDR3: CASSLGTGLSYEQYF. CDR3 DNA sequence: TGTGCCAGCAGCCTGGGGACAGGGCTCTCCTACGAGCAGTACTTC.

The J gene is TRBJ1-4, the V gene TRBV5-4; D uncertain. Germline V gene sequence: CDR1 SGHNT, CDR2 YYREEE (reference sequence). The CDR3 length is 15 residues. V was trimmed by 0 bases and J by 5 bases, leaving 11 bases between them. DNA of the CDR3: TGTGCCAGCAGCTTGGAGGGAGATCCGAATGAAAAACTGTTTTTT. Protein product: CASSLEGDPNEKLFF.